This T cell receptor (beta chain) was observed in a study of response to subunit inactivated influenza vaccine. The table lists this clonotype with a few counts. TCRdb ran MiXCR on the RT-PCR reads and lists one entry per CDR3 protein. The sample has a few hundred thousand distinct CDR3 sequences, about 14% seen once. V was cut by 2 bases and J by 0 bases, with 9 bases left in between. CDR1 is KGHSH, CDR2 LQKENI, per germline. The CDR3 length is 15 residues. The source material was PBMCs from blood, sampled about 11 days after vaccination. This chain uses TRBV18 with TRBJ2-3; weak D call: TRBD1 (6 bases). This TCR derives from a man in his fifties who received an inactivated influenza vaccine. The CDR3 bases are TGTGCCAGCTCACCAACAGGGCCAAGCACAGATACGCAGTATTTT. Protein sequence: CASSPTGPSTDTQYF.